This T cell receptor beta chain was observed in a study of CD8+ T cells in alopecia areata (dated by TCRdb to the late 2010s). With regard to the full study: Treated patients were enrolled in an open-label pilot trial of oral tofacitinib, 5 to 10 mg twice daily, for moderate-to-severe alopecia areata. Tofacitinib was given for 6 to 18 months, followed by 6 months of follow-up off drug to assess delayed response and recurrence. For the treated patients, the SALT score, which quantifies what percentage of scalp surface area is affected, served as the measure of disease severity. To study T cell clonal expansion in alopecia areata, the researchers applied high-throughput TCRbeta sequencing to both the C3H/HeJ mouse model and human patients. On the human side, TCRbeta sequencing was run on scalp tissue and on sorted CD4+ and CD8+ peripheral blood T cells from healthy controls and from alopecia areata patients with either patchy or totalis/universalis disease. Biopsies were taken from tofacitinib-treated patients at baseline and again at 4 and 24 weeks into treatment, and several of those patients also had a later scalp biopsy. Scalp clonality was compared across normal scalp (n=4), patchy alopecia areata scalp (n=8), and alopecia totalis/universalis scalp (n=8). The RNA source kit depended on sample type: the PAXgene miRNA kit for fixed scalp, the miRNeasy kit for PBMCs, and the RNeasy kit for mouse skin. Amplification of TCRbeta CDR3 regions was done by immunoSEQ multiplex PCR using 35 Vbeta forward primers and 13 Jbeta reverse primers. What the work shows at the level of the full study, not this receptor alone: Resident alphabeta T cells in normal human skin are also sequenced, complicating scalp TCR repertoire analysis, unlike mouse skin dominated by gammadelta T cells. Compared with mice, TCR sequences shared between patients were less clear, possibly partly because of HLA diversity across the patient population. Tofacitinib significantly lowered scalp clonality and the number of expanded CD8+ clones among the top 100 scalp clones. During tofacitinib treatment, many expanded lesional clones stuck around in both scalp and blood, and this persistence may partly explain why relapse happens after treatment is stopped. Higher clonality and more expanded CD8+ clones were observed in lesional scalp than in normal scalp, particularly in alopecia totalis/universalis, a finding suggestive of antigenic drive. Because the treated cohort was small and had only one nonresponder, larger studies are needed to examine links between baseline CD8+ expansion and response.

Remarks on this clone: There is no known antigen for this receptor. Base qualities are not recorded, but no much larger clone differs from it by a single base.

What this sample's treatment or condition label stands for: oral pan-JAK inhibitor, 5-10 mg twice daily. Lesional scalp punch biopsies and peripheral blood were obtained from alopecia areata patients. PBMCs were isolated by density centrifugation and stained for CD3, CD4 and CD8, and CD4+ and CD8+ T cells were sorted on a FACSAria. The library was prepared using the immunoSEQ multiplex PCR assay. For TCR sequencing, RNA was extracted from every sample and reverse transcribed into cDNA to serve as template. SuperScript III was used to make first-strand cDNA, primed with a 2:1 mix of oligo-dT and random hexamers. Amplification bias was assessed with a synthetic immune receptor repertoire, and residual bias was removed computationally. On the authors' methods: After raw reads were preprocessed to remove errors, the CDR3 was defined following IMGT conventions as running from the conserved cysteine to phenylalanine. To get clonality, Shannon entropy was normalized by log2 of the number of productive unique TCRs and the result was subtracted from 1. CD4 or CD8 identity of scalp clones was inferred by cross-referencing scalp TCRbeta sequences with sorted blood CD4 and CD8 repertoires. TCRdb carries this immuneACCESS record with in-frame sequences only. Its versions omit some clonotypes, under half of them owing to an unresolved V gene in the studies checked, with the rest unexplained. D and trimming were read from the DNA, whereas the V and J calls and clone size are those reported in that table. This sample comprises 150,000 to 200,000 clones, around 60% of them detected only once. The ten largest make up approximately 1.4% of the sample.

Counted from cysteine to phenylalanine, this CDR3 has 18 amino acids. The read is trimmed to its CDR3 DNA, 54 bases read in frame from base 1. The germline V end is reduced by 0 bases and the J end by 4 bases; junction bases left unmatched: 11. For CDR1 and CDR2, the germline V gene (reference sequence) lists SEHNR and FQNEAQ. The starting material was CD4+ T cells sorted from blood, obtained between weeks 47 and 50, from a patient treated with tofacitinib. The chain employs TRBV7-9 and TRBJ2-3; 9 of the junction bases match TRBD1. This clonotype was obtained from a human donor with alopecia areata. DNA sequence: TGTGCCAGCAGCTTAGCTGGGACAGGGAACGTACTGGCAGATACGCAGTATTTT. It specifies CASSLAGTGNVLADTQYF. Supplemented by the reference TRBV7-9 and TRBJ2-3 proteins around the CDR3, the complete variable domain is DTGVSQNPRHKITKRGQNVTFRCDPISEHNRLYWYRQTLGQGPEFLTYFQNEAQLEKSRLLSDRFSAERPKGSFSTLEIQRTEQGDSAMYLCASSLAGTGNVLADTQYFGPGTRLTVL.